A single TCR beta chain is shown here with its context. Its antigen is as yet unknown. The data were taken from a study of radiation and T cells in renal cell carcinoma. The overall study: Nephrectomy followed 15 Gy stereotactic body radiation by 4 weeks. Study conclusions and caveats: In blood, top tumor clones expanded by 2 weeks, shrinking by 4. Without pretreatment biopsies, baseline tumor clonotype presence was undetermined.

The time point here: baseline pretreatment blood. Sample treatment: 15 Gy SBRT to primary tumor, nephrectomy 4 weeks later. Clear cell pathology was present in this patient's renal cell carcinoma. Data came from immunoSEQ multiplex PCR; TCRdb stores just in-frame clones and leaves some out. The table has tens of thousands of clones, 82% seen once. This CDR3 comprises 16 residues. Trimming pared 3 bases from V and 0 bases from J, leaving 11 bases between. Germline V gene data show CDR1 as MNHEY and CDR2 as SMNVEV (reference sequence). The origin of this receptor is a man aged 55 to 70 with renal cell carcinoma. Here the sequenced sample was blood, taken from a patient whose treatment included radiotherapy and nephrectomy. The chain has TRBV27 and TRBJ2-2; possibly TRBD1 for D (5 bases). CDR3 sequence (DNA): TGTGCCAGCAGTTTCCTCAGGGAACCGAACACCGGGGAGCTGTTTTTT. Translation gives CASSFLREPNTGELFF.